Listed below are T cell receptor beta chains from one sample, sequenced in a study of T cells in localized non-small cell lung cancer. Measured with immunoSEQ multiplex PCR; TCRdb has only the in-frame clones, and not every one. Found here are 50,000 to 65,000 clones, 80% of them singletons; the top ten hold about 4.6%. The sequencing used PBMCs, collected before any cancer treatment. These receptors were taken from a woman aged 40-69 years with stage II lung adenocarcinoma. Each CDR3 is given with its conserved first and last residue. Fields, in order: D gene, V gene, J gene, clone size, CDR3 protein, CDR3 DNA. A D gene is named only where the DNA matches it firmly. The listing skips clone size in some rows; elsewhere it reads once, few, many or a size class.

D: TRBD1
V: TRBV7-6
J: TRBJ2-2
size: NA
CDR3: CASSLRQGSTGELFF
DNA: TGTGCCAGCAGCTTACGACAGGGGAGCACCGGGGAGCTGTTTTTT

D: NA
V: TRBV2
J: TRBJ1-2
size: NA
CDR3: CASASGRGNYGYTF
DNA: TGTGCCAGCGCATCAGGGCGCGGAAACTATGGCTACACCTTC

D: NA
V: TRBV7-2
J: TRBJ2-7
size: NA
CDR3: CASSLASPLEQYF
DNA: TGTGCCAGCAGCTTAGCCTCTCCCCTCGAGCAGTACTTC

D: NA
V: TRBV7-9
J: TRBJ1-2
size: NA
CDR3: CASSLVQGNYGYTF
DNA: TGTGCCAGCAGCTTAGTCCAGGGGAACTATGGCTACACCTTC

D: NA
V: TRBV5-1
J: TRBJ1-2
size: NA
CDR3: CASSTFLQGSNYGYTF
DNA: TGCGCCAGCAGTACATTCTTACAGGGCTCTAACTATGGCTACACCTTC

D: TRBD1
V: TRBV29-1
J: TRBJ1-1
size: few
CDR3: CSVDGAGGIDTEAFF
DNA: TGCAGCGTCGATGGGGCAGGGGGTATTGACACTGAAGCTTTCTTT

D: NA
V: TRBV29-1
J: TRBJ1-1
size: NA
CDR3: CSVVMNTEAFF
DNA: TGCAGCGTTGTCATGAACACTGAAGCTTTCTTT

D: TRBD1
V: TRBV4-1
J: TRBJ1-6
size: NA
CDR3: CASSQDFGTAPNSPLHF
DNA: TGCGCCAGCAGCCAAGATTTTGGGACAGCACCTAATTCACCCCTCCACTTT

D: TRBD1
V: TRBV4-1
J: TRBJ1-2
size: NA
CDR3: CASSQEWDRTSTF
DNA: TGCGCCAGCAGCCAAGAATGGGACAGGACGAGTACCTTC

D: NA
V: TRBV27
J: TRBJ1-5
size: NA
CDR3: CASSLLSGRPQHF
DNA: TGTGCCAGCAGTTTGCTGAGTGGTAGGCCCCAGCATTTT

D: NA
V: TRBV30
J: TRBJ2-2
size: NA
CDR3: CAWTGGHGTGELFF
DNA: TGTGCCTGGACTGGGGGGCATGGCACCGGGGAGCTGTTTTTT

D: NA
V: TRBV30
J: TRBJ1-2
size: NA
CDR3: CAFNPPLSYTF
DNA: TGTGCCTTTAACCCCCCTCTTAGCTACACCTTC

D: NA
V: TRBV7-3
J: TRBJ2-5
size: NA
CDR3: CASSPGQGGETQYF
DNA: TGTGCCAGCAGCCCAGGACAGGGAGGGGAGACCCAGTACTTC

D: NA
V: TRBV4-1
J: TRBJ1-5
size: once
CDR3: CASSQDSSGYQPQHF
DNA: TGCGCCAGCAGCCAAGATTCGTCAGGGTATCAGCCCCAGCATTTT

D: TRBD2
V: TRBV4-2
J: TRBJ2-3
size: NA
CDR3: CASSQDSGRGVDTQYF
DNA: TGTGCCAGCAGCCAAGATTCTGGGCGGGGGGTGGATACGCAGTATTTT

D: NA
V: TRBV30
J: TRBJ1-6
size: NA
CDR3: CAWVGGLPGSYNSPLHF
DNA: TGTGCCTGGGTCGGAGGACTCCCAGGCTCCTATAATTCACCCCTCCACTTT

D: NA
V: TRBV30
J: TRBJ1-4
size: NA
CDR3: CAWSVRRGVTNEKLFF
DNA: TGTGCCTGGAGTGTACGGAGGGGGGTTACTAATGAAAAACTGTTTTTT

D: NA
V: TRBV10-3
J: TRBJ1-2
size: NA
CDR3: CAISEKPNYGYTF
DNA: TGTGCCATCAGTGAGAAGCCTAACTATGGCTACACCTTC

D: NA
V: TRBV5-1
J: TRBJ1-3
size: NA
CDR3: CASSLDSGNTIYF
DNA: TGCGCCAGCAGCTTGGACAGCGGAAACACCATATATTTT

D: NA
V: TRBV19
J: TRBJ1-6
size: NA
CDR3: CATNSDSFGNSPLHF
DNA: TGTGCCACAAACTCAGACAGCTTCGGTAATTCACCCCTCCACTTT

D: TRBD1
V: TRBV4-2
J: TRBJ1-2
size: NA
CDR3: CASSPTGGADGYTF
DNA: TGTGCCAGCAGCCCTACAGGGGGCGCGGATGGCTACACCTTC

D: NA
V: TRBV28
J: TRBJ1-5
size: once
CDR3: CASNLQGRGNQPQHF
DNA: TGTGCCAGCAATTTGCAGGGGAGGGGCAATCAGCCCCAGCATTTT

D: NA
V: TRBV27
J: TRBJ2-7
size: NA
CDR3: CASGDSRYEQYF
DNA: TGTGCCAGCGGGGATAGTCGCTACGAGCAGTACTTC

D: NA
V: TRBV14
J: TRBJ2-7
size: NA
CDR3: CASSQLGPGTKVHSSYEQYF
DNA: TGTGCCAGCAGCCAATTGGGCCCCGGGACAAAGGTCCACAGCTCCTACGAGCAGTACTTC

D: TRBD1
V: TRBV7-9
J: TRBJ2-7
size: few
CDR3: CASSSPIRGQGFHEQYF
DNA: TGTGCCAGCAGCTCCCCAATACGAGGACAGGGGTTCCACGAGCAGTACTTC

D: NA
V: TRBV7-2
J: TRBJ2-7
size: NA
CDR3: CASSLTDYEQYF
DNA: TGTGCCAGCAGCCTGACAGACTACGAGCAGTACTTC

D: NA
V: TRBV6-1
J: TRBJ2-1
size: NA
CDR3: CASSEGGKGWVDEQFF
DNA: TGTGCCAGCAGTGAAGGCGGGAAAGGGTGGGTCGATGAGCAGTTCTTC

D: NA
V: TRBV10-1
J: TRBJ2-3
size: NA
CDR3: CASNNGGTQYF
DNA: TGCGCCAGCAATAACGGGGGTACGCAGTATTTT

D: NA
V: TRBV6-6
J: TRBJ1-1
size: few
CDR3: CASSYPSVAGVEAFF
DNA: TGTGCCAGCAGTTACCCCTCGGTGGCGGGGGTTGAAGCTTTCTTT

D: NA
V: TRBV7-2
J: TRBJ1-2
size: NA
CDR3: CASSLDFSNYGYTF
DNA: TGTGCCAGCAGCTTAGATTTCTCCAACTATGGCTACACCTTC

D: NA
V: TRBV7-6
J: TRBJ1-5
size: NA
CDR3: CASSHEADSQPQHF
DNA: TGTGCCAGCAGCCACGAGGCTGATTCTCAGCCCCAGCATTTT

D: NA
V: TRBV28
J: TRBJ1-2
size: NA
CDR3: CASSFGRGGYGYTF
DNA: TGTGCCAGCAGTTTTGGCAGGGGTGGCTATGGCTACACCTTC

D: NA
V: TRBV20-1
J: TRBJ1-1
size: NA
CDR3: CSASKNTEAFF
DNA: TGCAGTGCTAGCAAGAACACTGAAGCTTTCTTT

D: NA
V: TRBV5-6
J: TRBJ1-3
size: NA
CDR3: CASSLTYSGNTIYF
DNA: TGTGCCAGCAGCTTGACCTACTCTGGAAACACCATATATTTT

D: TRBD1
V: TRBV28
J: TRBJ2-3
size: few
CDR3: CASSSDRGLTATQYF
DNA: TGTGCCAGCAGTTCAGACAGGGGCCTCACAGCTACGCAGTATTTT

D: NA
V: TRBV18
J: TRBJ1-1
size: NA
CDR3: CASSPDRLNTEAFF
DNA: TGTGCCAGCTCACCAGACAGGCTGAACACTGAAGCTTTCTTT

D: TRBD2
V: TRBV7-2
J: TRBJ2-3
size: NA
CDR3: CASSFMGTKGDDTQYF
DNA: TGTGCCAGCAGTTTTATGGGGACTAAAGGGGACGATACGCAGTATTTT

D: NA
V: TRBV6-5
J: TRBJ2-3
size: NA
CDR3: CASSESGIVGDTQYF
DNA: TGTGCCAGCAGCGAGTCCGGGATCGTCGGAGATACGCAGTATTTT

D: TRBD2
V: TRBV27
J: TRBJ2-2
size: NA
CDR3: CASSLGDYNTGELFF
DNA: TGTGCCAGCAGTTTAGGGGACTACAACACCGGGGAGCTGTTTTTT